A single TCR beta chain is shown here with its context. Original handling: Reference gene primer amplification gave nucleated cell count estimates. The table came from immunoSEQ multiplex PCR; TCRdb's copy has only in-frame clones and leaves some out. V and J calls and clone size are as listed in that table; D and trimming were resolved from the DNA. The sample carries about 400,000 clones, more than 85% recorded once. The CDR3 consists of 12 residues. Between the trimmed V and J ends, which lost 5 bases and 10 bases, there was a span of 14 bases. Germline values: CDR1 SEHNR, CDR2 FQNEAQ (reference sequence). The sample comes from a study of blood T cell repertoires in COVID-19. Study as a whole: Researchers got acute and convalescent COVID-19 samples from the United States, Italy and Spain. PBMCs, B-cell-depleted T cells, or T cells provided the cDNA or gDNA that made up the material.

The chain links TRBV7-9 to TRBJ1-1; D uncertain. The TCR comes from a woman aged 30 to 39 with acute or convalescent COVID-19. Sequenced sample: peripheral blood. CDR3 sequence reads: CASSRTERTAFF. In DNA form, the CDR3 reads TGTGCCAGCAGCCGTACTGAAAGAACAGCTTTCTTT.